This entry lists 28 T cell receptor beta chains sequenced from one sample in a study of blood T cell repertoires in COVID-19. The repertoire was sequenced with immunoSEQ multiplex PCR; TCRdb's copy has only in-frame clones and lacks some. The sample carries 150,000 or so clones, about 90% recorded once. The specimen sequenced was peripheral blood. The receptors were gathered from a human donor in a cohort sampled during active COVID-19.

The rearrangement uses TRBV6-5 and TRBJ2-1; 12 bases are a match to TRBD2. This CDR3 has 15 residues. CDR1 and CDR2 (germline): MNHEY, SVGAGI. After removal of 6 bases from V and 7 bases from J, the junction contained 7 bases not matched to a gene. The CDR3 coding sequence is TGTGCCAGCAGCCTACTAGCGGGGGGCCGGAATGAGCAGTTCTTC. Amino acids: CASSLLAGGRNEQFF.

This chain uses TRBV27 with TRBJ1-4; D gene unclear. The CDR3 length is 12 residues. V was shortened by 10 bases and J by 8 bases, with 14 bases between the two germline ends. Looked up from germline, CDR1 is MNHEY and CDR2 is SMNVEV (reference sequence). Written as DNA, the CDR3 is TGTGCCACCCGGGGTTTAGAGGAAAAACTGTTTTTT. Protein product: CATRGLEEKLFF.

This rearrangement joins TRBV6-5 to TRBJ1-2; no definite D call. Germline CDR1 reads MNHEY; CDR2 reads SVGAGI. This CDR3 comprises 12 residues. Trimming shortened V by 7 bases and J by 4 bases, and 10 bases separated the two germline ends. The CDR3 region has the DNA TGTGCCAGCACCGTTAGCTTCTATGGCTACACCTTC. This translates into CASTVSFYGYTF.

The chain carries TRBV11-2 and TRBJ1-1; the D is unclear. Germline-derived CDR1 and CDR2 are SGHAT and FQNNGV. Trimming shortened V by 2 bases and J by 4 bases, and 11 bases separated the two germline ends. The CDR3 contains 14 residues. The CDR3 is CASSLPQTGTEAFF. Written as DNA, the CDR3 is TGTGCCAGCAGCTTACCCCAGACTGGCACTGAAGCTTTCTTT.

The chain recombines TRBV19 with TRBJ1-5, with a tentative D call TRBD1 (5 bases). The CDR3 contains 15 residues. V shed 7 bases and J shed 6 bases, with 19 bases lying between them. Germline CDR1 LNHDA, CDR2 SQIVND (reference sequence). CDR3 sequence: CASKLAGRGSQPQHF. DNA of the CDR3: TGTGCCAGTAAGCTGGCGGGGCGCGGTAGTCAGCCCCAGCATTTT. The full variable domain, with the rest looked up from reference TRBV19 and TRBJ1-5, is DGGITQSPKYLFRKEGQNVTLSCEQNLNHDAMYWYRQDPGQGLRLIYYSQIVNDFQKGDIAEGYSVSREKKESFPLTVTSAQKNPTAFYLCASKLAGRGSQPQHFGDGTRLSIL.

The CDR3 here is CASSDGESQETQYF. CDR3 in DNA: TGTGCCAGCAGCGACGGGGAGTCCCAAGAGACCCAGTACTTC. The chain is built from TRBV7-9 and TRBJ2-5; a weak D match, TRBD2 (5 bases). The CDR3 is made up of 14 amino acids. Looked up from germline, CDR1 is SEHNR and CDR2 is FQNEAQ (reference sequence). V shed 5 bases and J shed 1 base, with 11 bases lying between them.

This clone was observed a single time. This chain joins TRBV6-6 and TRBJ2-1, with TRBD2 matching 15 bases. This CDR3 has 15 residues. J gave up 7 bases and V 5 bases, and 3 bases lay outside the gene matches. The germline V gene has CDR1 MNHNY and CDR2 SVGAGI (reference sequence). CDR3: CASSLGLAGGNEQFF. The CDR3 DNA reads TGTGCCAGCAGTCTTGGACTAGCGGGGGGGAATGAGCAGTTCTTC.

This chain links TRBV6-1 with TRBJ2-7; D unresolved. V shed 2 bases and J shed 4 bases, with 12 bases lying between them. The CDR3 is 14 amino acids. Germline V lookup: CDR1 MNHNS, CDR2 SASEGT. CDR3: CASSELFRSYEQYF. Here the CDR3 DNA reads TGTGCCAGCAGTGAACTCTTTAGGAGTTACGAGCAGTACTTC.

The gene calls are TRBV5-6 and TRBJ1-1; 8 positions match TRBD1. The CDR3 consists of 13 residues. Germline values: CDR1 SGHDT, CDR2 YYEEEE. Germline trimming cut 6 bases from V and 11 bases from J; bases unmatched to any gene: 12. CDR3 sequence reads: CASTLLRTGLAFF. The CDR3 region has the DNA TGTGCCAGCACCCTACTACGGACAGGGCTCGCTTTCTTT.

The chain employs TRBV19 and TRBJ2-5; the D gene is possibly TRBD1 (5 bases). The CDR3 covers 14 residues. Germline CDR1 LNHDA, CDR2 SQIVND (reference sequence). The germline V and J ends were trimmed by 6 bases and 7 bases, with 18 bases remaining between them. The CDR3 DNA is TGTGCCAGTAGGGGGCCCCAGCAGACGGGGACCCAGTACTTC. This gives the protein CASRGPQQTGTQYF.

The table lists this clone with a few counts. The V gene is TRBV7-9, the J gene TRBJ1-5; D might be TRBD1 (5 bases). The germline gives CDR1 SEHNR, CDR2 FQNEAQ (reference sequence). The CDR3 has 16 residues. Trimming stripped 5 bases from V and 0 bases from J, with 14 bases between. The CDR3 reads CASSPDRPNSNQPQHF. The CDR3 DNA follows: TGTGCCAGCAGCCCAGACAGACCAAATAGCAATCAGCCCCAGCATTTT.

This clone was observed a handful of times. This sequence joins TRBV5-6 and TRBJ1-5; 9 bases are shared with TRBD1. The J segment lost 5 bases and the V segment lost 3 bases, leaving 3 bases of the junction unmatched. Looked up from germline, CDR1 is SGHDT and CDR2 is YYEEEE. This CDR3 is built from 14 residues. In DNA form, the CDR3 reads TGTGCCAGCAGCTCGGGACAGGGTTATCAGCCCCAGCATTTT. Translating it yields CASSSGQGYQPQHF.

This clone was recorded once. The chain has TRBV15 and TRBJ1-5, with no clear D. Germline-derived CDR1 and CDR2 are LNHNV and YYDKDF (reference sequence). This CDR3 is built from 15 residues. The V and J ends lost 0 bases and 2 bases respectively, with 8 bases between them. The CDR3 region is CATSRDWQGNQPQHF. In DNA form, the CDR3 reads TGTGCCACCAGCAGAGATTGGCAGGGCAATCAGCCCCAGCATTTT. Full variable domain (outside the CDR3, taken from reference TRBV15 and TRBJ1-5): DAMVIQNPRYQVTQFGKPVTLSCSQTLNHNVMYWYQQKSSQAPKLLFHYYDKDFNNEADTPDNFQSRRPNTSFCFLDIRSPGLGDTAMYLCATSRDWQGNQPQHFGDGTRLSIL.

This chain connects TRBV3-1 (or the pseudogene TRBV3-2) to TRBJ2-3; D is perhaps TRBD2 (5 bases). This CDR3 spans 14 amino acids. V was shortened by 3 bases and J by 1 base, with 8 bases between the two germline ends. Germline loops: CDR1 LGHDT, CDR2 YNNKEL (reference sequence). The DNA of the CDR3 is TGTGCCAGCAGCCACACTAGTCGCACAGATACGCAGTATTTT. The encoded protein is CASSHTSRTDTQYF.

V usage is TRBV7-8 and J usage is TRBJ1-4; 9 bases are shared with TRBD1. Per the germline V gene, CDR1 is SGHVS and CDR2 is FQNEAQ. With V trimmed by 5 bases and J by 4 bases, 5 bases remained unmatched. This CDR3 comprises 15 residues. DNA of the CDR3: TGTGCCAGCAGCCCTCGGGACAGGGTTAATGAAAAACTGTTTTTT. This translates into CASSPRDRVNEKLFF.

V gene TRBV19 combines with J gene TRBJ1-1, with D uncertain. Germline V CDR1 and CDR2: LNHDA, SQIVND (reference sequence). Trimming pared 3 bases from V and 8 bases from J, leaving 13 bases between. CDR3 length: 13 residues. The CDR3 sequence: CASSMGRQAEAFF. The DNA of the CDR3 is TGTGCCAGTAGTATGGGTAGGCAGGCCGAAGCTTTCTTT.

The chain uses TRBV5-5 and TRBJ1-6; D is uncertain. Trimming pared 2 bases from V and 7 bases from J, leaving 13 bases between. The CDR3 contains 15 residues. Germline CDR1 is SGHKS and CDR2 is YYEKEE (reference sequence). In DNA form, the CDR3 reads TGTGCCAGCAGCTTCGGGTACCTTGAAAATTCACCCCTCCACTTT. Amino acids: CASSFGYLENSPLHF.

A single count supports this clone. This sequence joins TRBV11-2 and TRBJ2-1; 9 bases match TRBD1. Germline values: CDR1 SGHAT, CDR2 FQNNGV. CDR3 length: 15 residues. V gave up 5 bases and J gave up 3 bases; unmatched junction bases: 5. The CDR3 coding sequence is TGTGCCAGCAGCCAACAGGGGGCTATCTACAATGAGCAGTTCTTC. Residues: CASSQQGAIYNEQFF.

The chain joins TRBV28 to TRBJ2-3, with a possible D match to TRBD1 (7 bases). In germline, CDR1 is MDHEN, CDR2 SYDVKM. Trimming shortened V by 7 bases and J by 0 bases, and 14 bases separated the two germline ends. CDR3 length equals 15 residues. The CDR3 protein is CASNSPGGSTDTQYF. The CDR3 DNA sequence: TGTGCCAGCAATAGCCCAGGGGGGAGCACAGATACGCAGTATTTT.

The chain employs TRBV18 and TRBJ1-5, with a weak D call TRBD1 (5 bases). V was trimmed by 5 bases and J by 8 bases, leaving 13 bases between them. CDR3 length: 13 residues. Germline V gene data show CDR1 as KGHSH and CDR2 as LQKENI. The CDR3 coding sequence is TGTGCCAGCTCAACAGACCGCAGGGAGCCCCAGCATTTT. Protein product: CASSTDRREPQHF.

The V gene is TRBV6-2 or TRBV6-3, the J gene TRBJ2-1; TRBD2 matches at 11 bases. With V trimmed by 2 bases and J by 3 bases, 3 bases remained unmatched. The germline gives CDR1 MNHEY, CDR2 SVGEGT. The CDR3 loop spans 16 amino acids. CDR3 bases: TGTGCCAGCAGTTACACACTAGCGGGGGTCTACAATGAGCAGTTCTTC. It encodes CASSYTLAGVYNEQFF.

The DNA for the CDR3 is TGTGCCAGTAGTAGGAAGACAGGGGAGGGTACTGAAGCTTTCTTT. As protein: CASSRKTGEGTEAFF. This sequence joins TRBV19 and TRBJ1-1; 8 positions match TRBD1. In germline, CDR1 is LNHDA, CDR2 SQIVND (reference sequence). The CDR3 has 15 amino acids. Trimming removed 4 bases from V and 5 bases from J; junction bases left unmatched: 9.

The gene calls are TRBV6-6 and TRBJ2-7; no definite D call. From germline, CDR1 is MNHNY and CDR2 SVGAGI (reference sequence). Trimming pared 2 bases from V and 1 base from J, leaving 9 bases between. The CDR3 spans 14 residues. The CDR3 spells CASSYGQKSYEQYF. CDR3 sequence (DNA): TGTGCCAGCAGTTACGGCCAAAAGTCCTACGAGCAGTACTTC.

This chain links TRBV28 with TRBJ2-3, with 7 bases lining up with TRBD1. The CDR3 sequence is 15 residues long. The trim removed 8 bases at V and 4 bases at J, leaving 12 bases unmatched. Per the germline V gene, CDR1 is MDHEN and CDR2 is SYDVKM. CDR3 sequence: CASSTGVFGPDTQYF. CDR3 in DNA: TGTGCCAGCTCTACAGGGGTGTTTGGGCCAGATACGCAGTATTTT.

V is TRBV5-6 and J is TRBJ1-2; 10 bases are a match to TRBD1. CDR3 length equals 15 residues. Germline CDR1 SGHDT, CDR2 YYEEEE. V trimming: 5 bases; J trimming: 2 bases; junction bases outside the gene matches: 6. CDR3 protein: CASRAGTGVNYGYTF. The CDR3 region has the DNA TGTGCCAGCAGGGCCGGGACAGGGGTGAACTATGGCTACACCTTC.

The chain recombines TRBV6-2 or TRBV6-3 with TRBJ1-6; D may be TRBD1 (5 bases). Trimming removed 2 bases at V and 2 bases at J, with 16 bases between. The length of the CDR3 is 18 residues. The V gene's germline CDR1 is MNHEY and CDR2 SVGEGT. The CDR3 sequence is CASSYLRRDSTYNSPLHF. The CDR3 DNA reads as TGTGCCAGCAGTTACCTTCGGCGAGACAGCACCTATAATTCACCCCTCCACTTT.

The V and J genes are TRBV21-1 and TRBJ2-1; the D call in the table, TRBD2, was not verified against the DNA. TRBV21-1 is a pseudogene segment. The CDR3 runs 12 residues. The CDR3 DNA sequence: TGTGCCAGCAGCAACGGGGGTGGGGAGCAGTTCTTC. This codes for CASSNGGGEQFF.

This clone was observed a handful of times. The chain joins TRBV4-3 to TRBJ2-2; 8 bases map to TRBD1. The ends lost 2 bases at V and 6 bases at J; junction bases unmatched: 5. This CDR3 is built from 15 residues. Per germline, CDR1 LGHNA and CDR2 YSLEER. CDR3 sequence: CASSQTDRAPGELFF. CDR3 nucleotides: TGCGCCAGCAGCCAAACGGACAGGGCTCCCGGGGAGCTGTTTTTT.